These 9 T cell receptor beta chains were sequenced from one sample in a study of shared clonotypes between healthy human individuals (dated by TCRdb to about 2020). Libraries came from the immunoSEQ multiplex PCR assay. TCRdb provides this immuneACCESS table in a form limited to in-frame rearrangements. Some clones are lacking; in checked studies, under half of them reflect an unresolved V gene, and why the rest are absent is not known. The sample table contains 450,000 to 500,000 clones; only one count was recorded for 60% to 85% of them. The top ten clonotypes cover about an eighth of the sample. Sequencing input: PBMCs. The receptors come from a woman between 40 and 55 years old in good health. Some clones in this sample may be carry-over from other donors' samples.

This clone was seen only once. The chain links TRBV18 to TRBJ1-2; D unclear. This CDR3 contains 15 residues. In germline, CDR1 is KGHSH, CDR2 LQKENI. V was pared by 3 bases and J by 5 bases, with 16 bases between. The CDR3 loop is CASSPETIGRYGYTF. The CDR3 nucleotides read TGTGCCAGCTCACCCGAGACCATAGGGAGGTATGGCTACACCTTC.

The chain is built from TRBV4-3 and TRBJ1-5, with D perhaps TRBD1 (5 bases). The CDR3 contains 15 residues. Germline lookup yields CDR1 LGHNA and CDR2 YSLEER. V lost 0 bases to trimming and J lost 5 bases, with 11 bases between them. Written as DNA, the CDR3 is TGCGCCAGCAGCCAAGATCCTGGGGGGGATCAGCCCCAGCATTTT. As protein: CASSQDPGGDQPQHF.

The V and J genes are TRBV7-3 and TRBJ1-1, with 7 bases aligning to TRBD1. This CDR3 region has 14 residues. V shed 2 bases and J 2 bases; nucleotides not matched to a gene: 2. Germline CDR1 is SGHTA and CDR2 is FQGTGA. The CDR3 is CASSLGQANTEAFF. The CDR3, as DNA: TGTGCCAGCAGCTTAGGACAGGCAAACACTGAAGCTTTCTTT.

Many counts were recorded for this clone. V is TRBV7-9 and J is TRBJ2-7; D remains unclear. Germline V CDR1 and CDR2: SEHNR, FQNEAQ (reference sequence). V lost 3 bases, J lost 4 bases, and 10 bases lay in between. The CDR3 consists of 13 residues. The chain's CDR3 is CASSFGVGYEQYF. The CDR3 region has the DNA TGTGCCAGCAGCTTCGGAGTAGGGTACGAGCAGTACTTC.

The chain combines TRBV5-4 with TRBJ2-3; TRBD1 might be the D (6 bases). The CDR3 is made up of 12 amino acids. The V and J ends lost 4 bases and 4 bases respectively, with 7 bases between them. Germline CDR1 is SGHNT and CDR2 is YYREEE (reference sequence). The CDR3 DNA is TGTGCCAGCAGCGGACAGCCAGATACGCAGTATTTT. As protein: CASSGQPDTQYF. Looking up the rest from reference TRBV5-4 and TRBJ2-3 gives the full variable domain: ETGVTQSPTHLIKTRGQQVTLRCSSQSGHNTVSWYQQALGQGPQFIFQYYREEENGRGNFPPRFSGLQFPNYSSELNVNALELDDSALYLCASSGQPDTQYFGPGTRLTVL.

V gene TRBV6-6 combines with J gene TRBJ2-7; D assignment may be TRBD1 or TRBD2 (5 bases each). V lost 0 bases, J lost 5 bases, and 11 bases lay in between. The CDR3 covers 14 residues. The germline V gene encodes CDR1 MNHNY and CDR2 SVGAGI (reference sequence). CDR3 region: CASSYSGARDEQYF. DNA of the CDR3: TGTGCCAGCAGTTACTCCGGGGCGCGAGACGAGCAGTACTTC.

In this sample, this clone turned up many times. The V and J genes are TRBV30 and TRBJ1-5; 11 bases match TRBD1. The CDR3 length is 14 residues. The germline V gene has CDR1 GTSNPN and CDR2 SVGIG (reference sequence). V was pared by 2 bases and J by 4 bases, with 1 base of the junction left unmatched. The CDR3 DNA is TGTGCCTGGAGTCGGGACAGGGGGAATCAGCCCCAGCATTTT. Protein product: CAWSRDRGNQPQHF.

The chain is built from TRBV23-1 and TRBJ2-7; D gene ambiguous. TRBV23-1 is treated as an ORF (open reading frame) with a function not yet certain. The CDR3 sequence is 14 residues long. V lost 0 bases and J 2 bases, leaving 8 bases between the germline ends. The CDR3 nucleotides are TGCGCCAGCAGTCAATCGAAGATCCCCTACGAGCAGTACTTC. Protein sequence: CASSQSKIPYEQYF.

This chain links TRBV14 with TRBJ1-1; the D is unclear. The CDR3 consists of 12 residues. The germline V gene has CDR1 SGHDN and CDR2 FVKESK. Trimming took off 5 bases at V and 8 bases at J, with 12 bases between the two ends. The CDR3 nucleotides read TGTGCCAGCAGCTACGGACTCGGGGAAGCTTTCTTT. The encoded protein is CASSYGLGEAFF.